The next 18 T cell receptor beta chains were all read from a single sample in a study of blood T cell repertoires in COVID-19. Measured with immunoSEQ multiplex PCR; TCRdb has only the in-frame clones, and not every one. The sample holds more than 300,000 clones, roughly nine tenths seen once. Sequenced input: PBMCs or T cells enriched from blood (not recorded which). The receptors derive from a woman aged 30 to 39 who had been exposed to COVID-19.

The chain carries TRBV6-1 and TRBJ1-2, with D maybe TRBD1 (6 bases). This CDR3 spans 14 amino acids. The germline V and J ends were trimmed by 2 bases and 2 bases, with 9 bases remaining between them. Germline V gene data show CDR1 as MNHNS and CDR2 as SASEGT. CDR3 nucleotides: TGTGCCAGCAGTGAAAATCAGGGGAACTATGGCTACACCTTC. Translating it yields CASSENQGNYGYTF.

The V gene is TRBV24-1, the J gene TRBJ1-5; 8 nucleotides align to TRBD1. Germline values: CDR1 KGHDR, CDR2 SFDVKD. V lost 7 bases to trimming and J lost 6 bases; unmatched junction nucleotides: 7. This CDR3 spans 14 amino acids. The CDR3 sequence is CATSATGGGQPQHF. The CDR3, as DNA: TGTGCCACCAGCGCCACAGGGGGGGGTCAGCCCCAGCATTTT.

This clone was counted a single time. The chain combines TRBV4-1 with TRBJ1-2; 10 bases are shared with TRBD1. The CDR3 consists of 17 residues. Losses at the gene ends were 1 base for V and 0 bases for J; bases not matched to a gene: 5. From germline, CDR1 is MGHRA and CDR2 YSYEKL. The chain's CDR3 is CASSQATGGPPNYGYTF. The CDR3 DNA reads TGCGCCAGCAGCCAAGCGACAGGGGGCCCCCCTAACTATGGCTACACCTTC.

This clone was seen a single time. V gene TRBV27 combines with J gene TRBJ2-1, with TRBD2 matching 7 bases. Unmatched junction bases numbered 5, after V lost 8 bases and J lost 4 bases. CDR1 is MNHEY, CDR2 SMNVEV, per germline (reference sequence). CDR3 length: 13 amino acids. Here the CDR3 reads CASGDYLYNEQFF. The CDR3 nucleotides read TGTGCCAGCGGGGACTACCTATACAATGAGCAGTTCTTC.

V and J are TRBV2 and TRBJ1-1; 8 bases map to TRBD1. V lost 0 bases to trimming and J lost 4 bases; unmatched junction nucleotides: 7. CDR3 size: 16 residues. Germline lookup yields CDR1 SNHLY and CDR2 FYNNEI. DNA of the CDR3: TGTGCCAGCAGTGAAGCGAGCCAGGGGGCCGGCACTGAAGCTTTCTTT. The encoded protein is CASSEASQGAGTEAFF. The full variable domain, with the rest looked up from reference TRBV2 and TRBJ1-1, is EPEVTQTPSHQVTQMGQEVILRCVPISNHLYFYWYRQILGQKVEFLVSFYNNEISEKSEIFDDQFSVERPDGSNFTLKIRSTKLEDSAMYFCASSEASQGAGTEAFFGQGTRLTVV.

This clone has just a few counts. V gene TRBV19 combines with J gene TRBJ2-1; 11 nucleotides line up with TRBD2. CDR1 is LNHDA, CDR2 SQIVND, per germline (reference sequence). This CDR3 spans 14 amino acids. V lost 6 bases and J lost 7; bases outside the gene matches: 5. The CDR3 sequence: CASRAIAGGNEQFF. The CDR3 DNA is TGTGCCAGTAGAGCCATAGCGGGGGGGAATGAGCAGTTCTTC.

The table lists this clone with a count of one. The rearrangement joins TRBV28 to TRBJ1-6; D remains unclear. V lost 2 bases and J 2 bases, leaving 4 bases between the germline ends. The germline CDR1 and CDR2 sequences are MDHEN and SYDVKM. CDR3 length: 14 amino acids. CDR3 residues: CASSLPAYNSPLHF. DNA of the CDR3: TGTGCCAGCAGTTTACCGGCCTATAATTCACCCCTCCACTTT.

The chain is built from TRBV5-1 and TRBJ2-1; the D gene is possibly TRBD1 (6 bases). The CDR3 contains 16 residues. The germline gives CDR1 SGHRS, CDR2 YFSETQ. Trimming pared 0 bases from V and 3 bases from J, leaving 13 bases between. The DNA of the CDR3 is TGCGCCAGCAGCTTGGATCTGTCAGGGGTCTACAATGAGCAGTTCTTC. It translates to CASSLDLSGVYNEQFF.

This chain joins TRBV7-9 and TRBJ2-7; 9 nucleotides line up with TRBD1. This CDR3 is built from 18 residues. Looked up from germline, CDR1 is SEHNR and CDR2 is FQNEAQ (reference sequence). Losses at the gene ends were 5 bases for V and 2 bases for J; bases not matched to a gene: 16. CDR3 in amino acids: CASSPIRDRVWDPYEQYF. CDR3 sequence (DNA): TGTGCCAGCAGCCCCATCCGGGACAGGGTATGGGACCCCTACGAGCAGTACTTC.

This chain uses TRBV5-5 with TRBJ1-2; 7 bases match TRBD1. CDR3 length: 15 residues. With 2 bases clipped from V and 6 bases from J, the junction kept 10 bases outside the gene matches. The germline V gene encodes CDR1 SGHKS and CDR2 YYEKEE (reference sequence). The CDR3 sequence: CASSLQGQVYDGYTF. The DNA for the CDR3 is TGTGCCAGCAGCTTACAGGGGCAGGTCTACGATGGCTACACCTTC. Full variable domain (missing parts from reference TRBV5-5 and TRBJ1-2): DAGVTQSPTHLIKTRGQQVTLRCSPISGHKSVSWYQQVLGQGPQFIFQYYEKEERGRGNFPDRFSARQFPNYSSELNVNALLLGDSALYLCASSLQGQVYDGYTFGSGTRLTVV.

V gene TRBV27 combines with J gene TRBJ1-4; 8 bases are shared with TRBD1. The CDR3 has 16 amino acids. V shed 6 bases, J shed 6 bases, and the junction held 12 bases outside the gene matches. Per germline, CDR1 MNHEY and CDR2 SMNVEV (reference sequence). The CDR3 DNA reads TGTGCCAGCAGGAACTTAATAGGGGACAGGCATGAAAAACTGTTTTTT. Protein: CASRNLIGDRHEKLFF.

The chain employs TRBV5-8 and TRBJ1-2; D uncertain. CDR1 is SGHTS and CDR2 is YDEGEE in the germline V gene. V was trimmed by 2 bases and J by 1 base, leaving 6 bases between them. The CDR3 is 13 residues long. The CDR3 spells CASSFRSNYGYTF. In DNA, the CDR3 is TGTGCCAGCAGCTTCCGCAGTAACTATGGCTACACCTTC.

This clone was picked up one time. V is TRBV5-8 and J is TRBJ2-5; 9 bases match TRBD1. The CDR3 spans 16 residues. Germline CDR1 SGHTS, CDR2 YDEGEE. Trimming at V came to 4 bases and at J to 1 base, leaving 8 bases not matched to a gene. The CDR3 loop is CASSPRTGVIQETQYF. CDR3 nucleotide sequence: TGTGCCAGCAGCCCAAGGACAGGGGTCATCCAAGAGACCCAGTACTTC.

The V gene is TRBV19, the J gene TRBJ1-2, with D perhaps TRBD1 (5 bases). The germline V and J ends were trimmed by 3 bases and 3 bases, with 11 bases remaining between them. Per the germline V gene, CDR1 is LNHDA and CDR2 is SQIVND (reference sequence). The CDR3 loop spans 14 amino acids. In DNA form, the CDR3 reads TGTGCCAGTAGTATCGGGGGGATCGACTATGGCTACACCTTC. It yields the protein CASSIGGIDYGYTF.

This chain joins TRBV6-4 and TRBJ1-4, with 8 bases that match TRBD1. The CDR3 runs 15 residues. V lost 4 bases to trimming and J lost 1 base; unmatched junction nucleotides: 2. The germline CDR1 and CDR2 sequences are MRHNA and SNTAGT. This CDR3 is CASSAGQGTNEKLFF. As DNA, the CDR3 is TGTGCCAGCAGTGCCGGACAGGGAACTAATGAAAAACTGTTTTTT.

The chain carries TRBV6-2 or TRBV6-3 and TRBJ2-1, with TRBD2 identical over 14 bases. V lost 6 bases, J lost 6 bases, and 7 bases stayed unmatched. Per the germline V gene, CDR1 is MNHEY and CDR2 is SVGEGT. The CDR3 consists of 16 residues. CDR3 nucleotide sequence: TGTGCCAGCAGCTGGACTAGCGGGGGGCCCCGCAATGAGCAGTTCTTC. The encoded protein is CASSWTSGGPRNEQFF.

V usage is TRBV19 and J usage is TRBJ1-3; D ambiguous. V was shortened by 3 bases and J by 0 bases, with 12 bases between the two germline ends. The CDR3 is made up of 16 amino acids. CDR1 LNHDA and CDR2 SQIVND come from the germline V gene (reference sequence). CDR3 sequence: CASSMLDSNSGNTIYF. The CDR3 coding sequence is TGTGCCAGTAGTATGCTTGACTCGAACTCTGGAAACACCATATATTTT.

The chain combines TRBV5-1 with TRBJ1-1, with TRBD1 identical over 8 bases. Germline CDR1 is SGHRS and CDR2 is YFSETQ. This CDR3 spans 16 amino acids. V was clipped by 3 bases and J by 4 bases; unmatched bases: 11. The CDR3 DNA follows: TGCGCCAGCAGCTCACTAACCGGGACAGGCAGCACTGAAGCTTTCTTT. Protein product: CASSSLTGTGSTEAFF.